This T cell receptor (beta chain) was retrieved from a study of cytomegalovirus exposure and HLA in healthy donors. Study-level findings and limits: Among TCR beta chains, those listed as cytomegalovirus-associated numbered some 170.

Donors were drawn from the roughly 120-subject validation cohort, separate from the approximately 670-subject first cohort. Note on this clone: No antigen is known for it.

The protocol was immunoSEQ multiplex PCR, while the TCRdb copy is restricted to in-frame clones and leaves out a portion. The sample lists tens of thousands of clones, around four fifths occurring once. The CDR3 is 14 residues long. V was clipped by 5 bases and J by 2 bases; unmatched bases: 6. Germline loops: CDR1 MNHEY, CDR2 SMNVEV (reference sequence). The gene calls are TRBV27 and TRBJ2-7; 7 bases agree with TRBD2. Sequenced input: PBMCs. The sequence derives from a man aged 25 to 45 in good health and CMV-seronegative. CDR3 sequence reads: CASSPAGLTYEQYF. In DNA, the CDR3 is TGTGCCAGCAGTCCAGCGGGGTTGACCTACGAGCAGTACTTC.